This T cell receptor beta chain emerged from a study of shared clonotypes between healthy human individuals. Study-wide background: CD4 naive and CD4 memory each took three plates per donor, while CD8 naive took two and CD8 memory one.

All donors qualified as healthy HIV-negative adults and had experienced no recent acute infections or vaccinations. About this clone: What it binds is not known.

Whole-study results and caveats: It was observed that approximately 5% of naive CD4 clonotypes were shared across several donors. Sorted-subset samples were not fully sequenced, rarefaction indicated.

Using immunoSEQ multiplex PCR, the repertoire was profiled, and TCRdb retains in-frame clones only, with some absent. The sample lists 2 million to 2.5 million clones; roughly 90% were seen once. The CDR3 is 15 residues long. The V gene end was trimmed by 4 bases and the J gene end by 4 bases; junction bases not matched to a gene: 6. CDR1 and CDR2 from the germline V gene are SGHVS and FNYEAQ. The rearrangement links TRBV7-6 to TRBJ2-2; the match to TRBD2 covers 7 bases. Sequencing was carried out using naive CD4+ T cells from PBMCs. Subset denoted: CD45RA+ positively selected. The receptor's source is a man aged 18 to 29 in good health. Some clones in this sample may be carry-over from other donors' samples. The CDR3 spells CASSSIAGGTGELFF. In DNA, the CDR3 is TGTGCCAGCAGCTCCATAGCGGGTGGCACCGGGGAGCTGTTTTTT.